Below, 20 T cell receptor beta chains from the same sample are listed, as sequenced in a study of blood T cell repertoires in COVID-19. Sequenced by immunoSEQ multiplex PCR; TCRdb stores in-frame clones only, minus some. The table shows over 100,000 clones, with approximately 88% occurring only once. Sequencing used peripheral blood. The receptor source for this set is a woman in her 70s with acute or convalescent COVID-19.

This clone was seen just once. The chain has TRBV2 and TRBJ1-5; tentative D call: TRBD1 (6 bases). With 7 bases removed from V and 3 bases from J, the gap between germline ends came to 13 bases. The CDR3 length is 14 residues. Germline CDR1 is SNHLY and CDR2 is FYNNEI. CDR3 sequence (DNA): TGTGCCAGCAAGCGGACAGTCCTCAATCAGCCCCAGCATTTT. This encodes CASKRTVLNQPQHF.

The chain carries TRBV5-1 and TRBJ1-6; 9 bases are a match to TRBD1. The germline V gene encodes CDR1 SGHRS and CDR2 YFSETQ. The CDR3 sequence is 15 residues long. The V and J ends lost 3 bases and 10 bases, in that order; junction bases with no gene match: 8. The CDR3 region is CASSWKQGAESPLHF. The CDR3 region has the DNA TGCGCCAGCAGCTGGAAACAGGGGGCTGAGTCACCCCTCCACTTT.

V gene TRBV6-6 combines with J gene TRBJ2-4; 7 nucleotides match TRBD2. The J segment lost 8 bases and the V segment lost 7 bases, leaving 17 bases of the junction unmatched. This CDR3 comprises 16 residues. From germline, CDR1 is MNHNY and CDR2 SVGAGI (reference sequence). The CDR3 DNA follows: TGTGCCAGCAAGTTCGACCCTAGCGGCCAAGGGGACATTCAGTACTTC. Encoded protein: CASKFDPSGQGDIQYF.

The chain employs TRBV29-1 and TRBJ1-5; D is perhaps TRBD1 (5 bases). V lost 4 bases and J lost 4, with 11 bases in between. The CDR3 is made up of 13 amino acids. CDR1 is SQVTM and CDR2 is ANQGSEA in the germline V gene. The CDR3 loop reads CSVGQGSNQPQHF. For the CDR3, the DNA is TGCAGCGTTGGGCAGGGATCAAATCAGCCCCAGCATTTT. The variable domain in full, with the rest retrieved from reference TRBV29-1 and TRBJ1-5, is SAVISQKPSRDICQRGTSLTIQCQVDSQVTMMFWYRQQPGQSLTLIATANQGSEATYESGFVIDKFPISRPNLTFSTLTVSNMSPEDSSIYLCSVGQGSNQPQHFGDGTRLSIL.

The gene calls are TRBV18 and TRBJ1-1; D is unresolved. The CDR3 covers 16 residues. The germline V gene encodes CDR1 KGHSH and CDR2 LQKENI. V lost 0 bases and J lost 0, with 11 bases in between. For the CDR3, the DNA is TGTGCCAGCTCACCACCGTACGGGTTAATGAACACTGAAGCTTTCTTT. It yields the protein CASSPPYGLMNTEAFF.

The chain has TRBV5-1 and TRBJ2-3; possibly TRBD2 for D (5 bases). Trimming left V 2 bases short and J 3 bases short, with 10 bases between. The CDR3 has 14 residues. CDR1 is SGHRS and CDR2 is YFSETQ in the germline V gene. The CDR3 protein is CASSFGEITDTQYF. The CDR3 nucleotides are TGCGCCAGCAGCTTCGGGGAGATAACAGATACGCAGTATTTT.

This clone appeared once. The chain carries TRBV19 and TRBJ2-1; a possible D gene is TRBD2 (6 bases). This CDR3 comprises 13 residues. Trimming stripped 6 bases from V and 8 bases from J, with 14 bases between. The germline CDR1 and CDR2 sequences are LNHDA and SQIVND (reference sequence). The CDR3 DNA sequence: TGTGCCAGTAGGCACCACGCTAGCGATGAGCAGTTCTTC. It specifies CASRHHASDEQFF. Full variable domain (remainder filled in from reference TRBV19 and TRBJ2-1): DGGITQSPKYLFRKEGQNVTLSCEQNLNHDAMYWYRQDPGQGLRLIYYSQIVNDFQKGDIAEGYSVSREKKESFPLTVTSAQKNPTAFYLCASRHHASDEQFFGPGTRLTVL.

The chain uses TRBV13 and TRBJ2-7, with 10 nucleotides matching TRBD1. Germline V gene data show CDR1 as PRHDT and CDR2 as FYEKMQ (reference sequence). With V trimmed by 3 bases and J by 5 bases, 7 bases remained unmatched. The CDR3 has 15 amino acids. CDR3 bases: TGTGCCAGCAGCTTCGACAGGGGGCGCGGCGACGAGCAGTACTTC. This codes for CASSFDRGRGDEQYF.

This rearrangement joins TRBV7-8 to TRBJ1-2; TRBD1 matches at 7 bases. The V and J ends lost 2 bases and 7 bases, in that order; junction bases with no gene match: 4. Looked up from germline, CDR1 is SGHVS and CDR2 is FQNEAQ. The CDR3 contains 13 residues. CDR3 amino acids: CASSLPTGTGYTF. CDR3 nucleotide sequence: TGTGCCAGCAGCTTACCGACAGGGACTGGCTACACCTTC.

The rearrangement uses TRBV5-1 and TRBJ2-7; 10 nucleotides match TRBD1. CDR1 SGHRS and CDR2 YFSETQ come from the germline V gene. This CDR3 comprises 16 residues. Trimming at V came to 4 bases and at J to 4 bases, leaving 11 bases not matched to a gene. The CDR3 coding sequence is TGCGCCAGCAGCATATCCGGGACAGGGGTCTTTTACGAGCAGTACTTC. Its protein product is CASSISGTGVFYEQYF.

This clone was seen a single time. The V call is TRBV27, the J call TRBJ1-5; D gene uncertain. The V end was cut by 2 bases, the J end by 6 bases, with 8 bases between. Per the germline V gene, CDR1 is MNHEY and CDR2 is SMNVEV (reference sequence). This CDR3 comprises 13 residues. CDR3 loop: CASSLGSGQPQHF. CDR3 bases: TGTGCCAGCAGTTTAGGGTCGGGTCAGCCCCAGCATTTT.

The chain couples TRBV11-2 to TRBJ1-2; D not resolved. This CDR3 is 14 amino acids long. Germline V gives CDR1 SGHAT, CDR2 FQNNGV. V was trimmed by 8 bases and J by 3 bases, leaving 16 bases between them. The CDR3 spells CASSSSGLDYGYTF. CDR3 coding DNA: TGTGCCAGCTCCTCGTCGGGTTTGGACTATGGCTACACCTTC.

This clone was recorded a few times. V gene TRBV4-2 combines with J gene TRBJ2-7; the match to TRBD2 covers 10 bases. J gave up 1 base and V 1 base, and 22 bases lay outside the gene matches. The CDR3 is 22 amino acids. CDR1 is LGHNA, CDR2 YNFKEQ, per germline. CDR3 sequence: CASSQGPILSGRAPKRSYEQYF. The CDR3, as DNA: TGTGCCAGCAGCCAAGGTCCGATTCTCAGCGGGAGGGCCCCTAAGCGTTCCTACGAGCAGTACTTC.

CDR3 sequence reads: CASSPIGTGGRGGYTF. The CDR3 DNA reads as TGTGCCAGCAGCCCTATTGGGACAGGGGGCCGAGGTGGCTACACCTTC. This chain links TRBV3-1 (or the pseudogene TRBV3-2) with TRBJ1-2; 12 bases match TRBD1. The germline gives CDR1 LGHDT, CDR2 YNNKEL (reference sequence). This CDR3 region has 16 residues. The V segment lost 4 bases and the J segment 7 bases; nucleotides outside the gene matches: 10.

The V and J genes are TRBV3-1 (or the pseudogene TRBV3-2) and TRBJ1-5; 7 positions agree with TRBD1. The CDR3 spans 15 residues. Germline CDR1 and CDR2: LGHDT and YNNKEL (reference sequence). V was pared by 0 bases and J by 5 bases, with 4 bases of the junction left unmatched. This chain's CDR3 is CASSQDSRGHQPQHF. As DNA, the CDR3 is TGTGCCAGCAGCCAAGATTCAAGGGGGCATCAGCCCCAGCATTTT.

The V and J genes are TRBV4-1 and TRBJ1-1; D is undetermined. The CDR3 is 14 amino acids. The V and J ends lost 1 base and 0 bases respectively, with 6 bases between them. Germline V gene data show CDR1 as MGHRA and CDR2 as YSYEKL. The CDR3 DNA sequence: TGCGCCAGCAGCCAAGGATGGCTGAACACTGAAGCTTTCTTT. Amino acids: CASSQGWLNTEAFF.

The chain carries TRBV29-1 and TRBJ2-3; 7 positions match TRBD1. The CDR3 has 15 amino acids. CDR1 and CDR2 from the germline V gene are SQVTM and ANQGSEA. The V and J ends lost 4 bases and 0 bases, in that order; junction bases with no gene match: 7. For the CDR3, the DNA is TGCAGCGTTGTGGGGGACAGCCCTAGCACAGATACGCAGTATTTT. It encodes CSVVGDSPSTDTQYF.

V gene TRBV19 combines with J gene TRBJ1-2; TRBD1 aligns across 9 bases. This CDR3 has 14 residues. CDR1 LNHDA and CDR2 SQIVND come from the germline V gene (reference sequence). Trimming cost V 5 bases and J 1 base; bases outside gene matches: 2. The CDR3 DNA sequence: TGTGCCAGTAGTCGGACAGGGGATAACTATGGCTACACCTTC. Translating gives CASSRTGDNYGYTF.

The rearrangement links TRBV4-2 to TRBJ2-1, with D unclear. Trimming removed 1 base at V and 9 bases at J, with 16 bases between. CDR1 is LGHNA and CDR2 is YNFKEQ in the germline V gene. The CDR3 has 15 residues. The CDR3 is CASSQVETSALEQFF. CDR3 nucleotides: TGTGCCAGCAGCCAAGTAGAAACGAGCGCCCTTGAGCAGTTCTTC.

This chain links TRBV4-1 with TRBJ2-3; possible D gene TRBD1, 5 bases. CDR3 length: 15 residues. Between the trimmed V and J ends, which lost 8 bases and 3 bases, there was a span of 18 bases. The V gene's germline CDR1 is MGHRA and CDR2 YSYEKL. This CDR3 reads CASGKQGIRTDTQYF. The CDR3 DNA follows: TGCGCCAGCGGAAAGCAGGGTATTAGAACAGATACGCAGTATTTT.